Only a few counts were recorded for the clone carrying this TCR beta chain. Its antigen is as yet unknown. The record originates from a study of T cell responses to AZD1222 COVID-19 vaccine. General study findings and limits: The span of vaccine-associated CD4 TCRs extended across spike, with dominance at 160-218 and 743-854. Seropositive status at baseline applied to only a handful of AZD1222 recipients. The peak T cell response came first, and repertoires were sampled only after it. Clonal diversity was possibly underestimated, and the donors were mostly white British, with more females.

CDR1 LNHNV and CDR2 YYDKDF come from the germline V gene (reference sequence). The CDR3 is 17 amino acids. Deletions cut 5 bases from V and 0 bases from J, with 17 bases between. TCRdb's table, derived via immunoSEQ multiplex PCR, lists solely in-frame clones and lacks some. The sample includes 150,000 to 170,000 clones, roughly nine tenths of them seen just once. Sequencing used peripheral blood, obtained on day 0 of MenACWY control vaccination. The receptor was derived from an adult in good health. V gene TRBV15 combines with J gene TRBJ1-5, with a weak D call TRBD1 (5 bases). CDR3: CATSFARGGTSNQPQHF. The CDR3 DNA is TGTGCCACCAGCTTCGCCCGGGGCGGGACTAGCAATCAGCCCCAGCATTTT. The full variable domain, with the rest looked up from reference TRBV15 and TRBJ1-5, is DAMVIQNPRYQVTQFGKPVTLSCSQTLNHNVMYWYQQKSSQAPKLLFHYYDKDFNNEADTPDNFQSRRPNTSFCFLDIRSPGLGDTAMYLCATSFARGGTSNQPQHFGDGTRLSIL.